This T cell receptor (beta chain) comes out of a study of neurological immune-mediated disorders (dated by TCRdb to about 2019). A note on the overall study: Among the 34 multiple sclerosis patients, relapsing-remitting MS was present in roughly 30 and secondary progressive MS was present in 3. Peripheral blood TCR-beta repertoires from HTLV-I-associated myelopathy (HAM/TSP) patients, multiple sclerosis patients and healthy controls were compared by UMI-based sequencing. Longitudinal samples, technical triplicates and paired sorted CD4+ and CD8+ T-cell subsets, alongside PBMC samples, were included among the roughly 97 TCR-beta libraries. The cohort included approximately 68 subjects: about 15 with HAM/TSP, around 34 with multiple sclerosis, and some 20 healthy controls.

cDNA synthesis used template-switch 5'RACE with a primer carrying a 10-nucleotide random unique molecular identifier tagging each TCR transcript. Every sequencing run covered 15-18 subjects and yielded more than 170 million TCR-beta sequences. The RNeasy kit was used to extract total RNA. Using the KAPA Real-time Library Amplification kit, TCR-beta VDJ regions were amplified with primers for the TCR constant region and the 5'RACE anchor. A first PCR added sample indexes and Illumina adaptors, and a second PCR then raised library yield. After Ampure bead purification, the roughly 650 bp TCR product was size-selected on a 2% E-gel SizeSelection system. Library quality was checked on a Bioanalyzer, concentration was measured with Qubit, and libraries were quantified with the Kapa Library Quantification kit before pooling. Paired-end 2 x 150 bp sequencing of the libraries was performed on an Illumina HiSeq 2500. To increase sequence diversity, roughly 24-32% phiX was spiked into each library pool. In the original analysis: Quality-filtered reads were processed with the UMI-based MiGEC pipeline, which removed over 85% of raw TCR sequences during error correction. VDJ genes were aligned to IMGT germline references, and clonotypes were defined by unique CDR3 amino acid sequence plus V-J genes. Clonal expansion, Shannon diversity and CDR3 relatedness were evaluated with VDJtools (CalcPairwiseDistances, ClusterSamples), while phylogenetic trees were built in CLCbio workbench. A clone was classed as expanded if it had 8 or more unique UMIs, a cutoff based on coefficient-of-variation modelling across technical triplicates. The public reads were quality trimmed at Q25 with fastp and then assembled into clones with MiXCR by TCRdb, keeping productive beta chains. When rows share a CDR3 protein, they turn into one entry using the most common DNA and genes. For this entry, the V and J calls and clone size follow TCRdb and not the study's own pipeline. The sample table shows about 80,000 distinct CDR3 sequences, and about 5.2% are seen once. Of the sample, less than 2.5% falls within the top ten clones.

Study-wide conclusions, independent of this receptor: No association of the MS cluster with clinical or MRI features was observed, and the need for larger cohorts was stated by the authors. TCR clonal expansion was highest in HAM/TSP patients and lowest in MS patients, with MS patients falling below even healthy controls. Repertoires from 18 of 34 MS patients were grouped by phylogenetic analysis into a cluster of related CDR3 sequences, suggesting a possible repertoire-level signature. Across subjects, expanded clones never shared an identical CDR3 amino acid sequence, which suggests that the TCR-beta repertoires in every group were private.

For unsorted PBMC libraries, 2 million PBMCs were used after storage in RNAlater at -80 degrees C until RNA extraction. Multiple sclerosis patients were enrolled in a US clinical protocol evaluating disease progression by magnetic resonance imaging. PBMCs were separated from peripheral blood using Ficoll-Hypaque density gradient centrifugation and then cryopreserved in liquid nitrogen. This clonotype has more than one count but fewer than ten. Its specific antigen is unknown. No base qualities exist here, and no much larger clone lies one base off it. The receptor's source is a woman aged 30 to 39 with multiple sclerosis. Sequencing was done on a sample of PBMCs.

The CDR3: CSALLAGGHYEQYF. The DNA sequence follows: TGCAGTGCCCTCCTAGCGGGAGGGCACTACGAGCAGTACTTC. The sequence is built from TRBV20-1 and TRBJ2-7; 12 central bases correspond to TRBD2. CDR1 DFQATT and CDR2 SNEGSKA were looked up in the germline V gene (reference sequence). The CDR3 numbers 14 residues from cysteine through phenylalanine. Only the CDR3 part of the read is kept: 42 bases, read in frame from the first base. Trimming accounts for 6 bases at V and 3 bases at J, while the number of junction bases matched to no gene is 6.